These 5 T cell receptor beta chains share one sample of origin, sequenced in a study of T cells in localized non-small cell lung cancer. This table comes from immunoSEQ multiplex PCR, and its TCRdb copy is limited to in-frame clones, with some not included. The table includes 30,000 to 35,000 clones, approximately 90% detected once. Here the sequenced sample was peripheral blood, taken before any cancer treatment. Receptors originate from a female donor older than 55 with stage I lung adenocarcinoma.

This chain joins TRBV5-4 and TRBJ2-5, with D possibly matching TRBD2 (6 bases). This CDR3 has 13 residues. Between the trimmed V and J ends, which lost 4 bases and 4 bases, there was a span of 11 bases. The germline gives CDR1 SGHNT, CDR2 YYREEE (reference sequence). Here the CDR3 DNA reads TGTGCCAGCAGCCCGACGCGGGGAGAGACCCAGTACTTC. This sequence encodes CASSPTRGETQYF.

The rearrangement links TRBV19 to TRBJ2-5; no clear D gene. V was shortened by 2 bases and J by 5 bases, with 15 bases between the two germline ends. The length of the CDR3 is 15 residues. Germline CDR1 LNHDA, CDR2 SQIVND (reference sequence). The CDR3 region is CASSIPSTVRETQYF. The DNA of the CDR3 is TGTGCCAGTAGTATACCATCTACGGTCCGGGAGACCCAGTACTTC.

The J gene is TRBJ2-2, the V gene TRBV7-2; D gene uncertain. The CDR3 is 17 amino acids. Germline values: CDR1 SGHTA, CDR2 FQGNSA. The ends were cut back, 6 bases at V and 4 bases at J, with 21 bases in the middle. The chain's CDR3 is CASSSRARLSATGELFF. DNA of the CDR3: TGTGCCAGCAGTTCAAGGGCGAGGCTATCGGCCACCGGGGAGCTGTTTTTT.

The chain employs TRBV7-9 and TRBJ1-2; D is perhaps TRBD1 (6 bases). The CDR3 has 13 amino acids. Trimming took off 4 bases at V and 4 bases at J, with 10 bases between the two ends. Germline V CDR1 and CDR2: SEHNR, FQNEAQ (reference sequence). Here the CDR3 DNA reads TGTGCCAGCAGCTCGAGGGGGTTCTATGGCTACACCTTC. Amino acid sequence: CASSSRGFYGYTF.

This clone has just one count. The chain has TRBV7-2 and TRBJ1-1; TRBD1 matches 8 bases. In germline, CDR1 is SGHTA, CDR2 FQGNSA. The CDR3 spans 14 residues. Losses at the gene ends were 4 bases for V and 3 bases for J; bases not matched to a gene: 4. The CDR3 coding sequence is TGTGCCAGCAGCTCGGACAGGGTGCACACTGAAGCTTTCTTT. This codes for CASSSDRVHTEAFF.